A single sample gave rise to the 17 T cell receptor beta chains below, sequenced in a study of blood T cell repertoires in COVID-19 (dated by TCRdb to 2019 to 2021). Receptor libraries were prepared by the immunoSEQ multiplex PCR assay. Imported from immuneACCESS, the table was reduced by TCRdb to in-frame sequences with V and J called. These copies leave out some clones; in studies compared against another copy, an unresolved V gene accounts for under half, and the cause of the remainder is not known. Across this sample there are a few hundred thousand clones, with roughly 87% seen only once. Of the sample, 8.9% is held by the ten largest clones. Input material: PBMCs or T cells enriched from blood (not recorded which). The receptors were gathered from a woman between 18 and 29 years old who had recovered from COVID-19.

V usage is TRBV6-5 and J usage is TRBJ1-2; TRBD1 is a possible D gene (5 bases). The germline V and J ends were trimmed by 5 bases and 11 bases, with 15 bases remaining between them. Germline CDR1 reads MNHEY; CDR2 reads SVGAGI. This CDR3 contains 12 residues. Written as DNA, the CDR3 is TGTGCCAGCAGTCCCAGTCGGGGGGAATACACCTTC. Its translation: CASSPSRGEYTF.

The V call is TRBV7-9, the J call TRBJ2-1; maybe TRBD2 (6 bases). Between the trimmed V and J ends, which lost 5 bases and 9 bases, there was a span of 17 bases. The CDR3 contains 14 residues. In germline, CDR1 is SEHNR, CDR2 FQNEAQ (reference sequence). CDR3 bases: TGTGCCAGCAGCCCGAGACTAGAGAGATCTGAGCAGTTCTTC. Translation: CASSPRLERSEQFF.

The genes are TRBV6-5 and TRBJ2-7, with TRBD2 as a possible D gene (6 bases). This CDR3 has 14 amino acids. Germline CDR1 reads MNHEY; CDR2 reads SVGAGI. Between the trimmed V and J ends, which lost 6 bases and 0 bases, there was a span of 12 bases. The CDR3 sequence: CASSYSGTSYEQYF. CDR3 bases: TGTGCCAGCAGCTATAGCGGAACCTCCTACGAGCAGTACTTC.

V usage is TRBV7-9 and J usage is TRBJ2-1, with TRBD2 identical over 7 bases. CDR1 SEHNR and CDR2 FQNEAQ come from the germline V gene (reference sequence). The CDR3 consists of 16 residues. Losses at the gene ends were 5 bases for V and 5 bases for J; bases not matched to a gene: 12. CDR3 coding DNA: TGTGCCAGCAGCCCCGGAAGGTGGGGGGGGAACAATGAGCAGTTCTTC. It specifies CASSPGRWGGNNEQFF.

The chain uses TRBV2 and TRBJ1-1; unclear D gene. Germline V gene lookup returns CDR1 SNHLY and CDR2 FYNNEI. Trimming cost V 6 bases and J 5 bases, with 16 bases left between them. The CDR3 is 14 residues long. DNA for the CDR3: TGTGCCAGCAGCCCAGAGGGAGGCATGACTGAAGCTTTCTTT. It yields the protein CASSPEGGMTEAFF.

This rearrangement joins TRBV4-2 to TRBJ2-7; TRBD1 matches at 10 bases. Losses at the gene ends were 1 base for V and 7 bases for J; bases not matched to a gene: 4. Germline CDR1 LGHNA, CDR2 YNFKEQ. This CDR3 contains 14 residues. Written as DNA, the CDR3 is TGTGCCAGCAGCCAAGGGACAGGGGGTAGGGAGCAGTACTTC. Its protein is CASSQGTGGREQYF.

This sequence joins TRBV28 and TRBJ1-3; 7 bases align to TRBD1. Germline-derived CDR1 and CDR2 are MDHEN and SYDVKM. V lost 4 bases to trimming and J lost 4 bases; unmatched junction nucleotides: 10. The length of the CDR3 is 16 residues. The CDR3 reads CASSSAQGGAGNTIYF. CDR3 nucleotides: TGTGCCAGCAGTTCCGCTCAAGGGGGCGCGGGAAACACCATATATTTT. Drawing the rest from reference TRBV28 and TRBJ1-3, the complete variable domain is DVKVTQSSRYLVKRTGEKVFLECVQDMDHENMFWYRQDPGLGLRLIYFSYDVKMKEKGDIPEGYSVSREKKERFSLILESASTNQTSMYLCASSSAQGGAGNTIYFGEGSWLTVV.

As regards this clone: This sample also contains other DNA sequences that code for the same CDR3. V usage is TRBV11-3 and J usage is TRBJ2-3; 10 bases fit TRBD2. J was trimmed by 1 base and V by 1 base; bases with no gene match: 2. The CDR3 consists of 16 residues. Germline V gene sequence: CDR1 SGHNT, CDR2 YENEEA. The CDR3 DNA reads TGTGCCAGCAGCTTAGGGACTAGCGGACGCACAGATACGCAGTATTTT. Encoded protein: CASSLGTSGRTDTQYF.

The CDR3 sequence: CASSLASGMNTEAFF. Written as DNA, the CDR3 is TGCGCCAGCAGCTTGGCCTCAGGTATGAACACTGAAGCTTTCTTT. V gene TRBV5-1 combines with J gene TRBJ1-1; D not resolved. The CDR3 has 15 residues. Germline lookup yields CDR1 SGHRS and CDR2 YFSETQ. V lost 0 bases and J 0 bases, leaving 9 bases between the germline ends.

The chain links TRBV7-9 to TRBJ2-6; 7 bases line up with TRBD1. The CDR3 is 19 residues long. CDR1 is SEHNR and CDR2 is FQNEAQ in the germline V gene (reference sequence). Trimming took 2 bases from V and 3 from J; bases not matched to a gene: 13. CDR3 nucleotide sequence: TGTGCCAGCAGCTTAAGTGGTCGGACAGGAGAGGGTGGGGCCAACGTCCTGACTTTC. Its protein product is CASSLSGRTGEGGANVLTF.

The genes are TRBV4-1 and TRBJ1-2; 9 bases align to TRBD1. Trimming took 3 bases from V and 0 from J; bases not matched to a gene: 8. Germline loops: CDR1 MGHRA, CDR2 YSYEKL. The CDR3 sequence is 17 residues long. The CDR3 protein is CASSQRTRDRANYGYTF. In DNA form, the CDR3 reads TGCGCCAGCAGCCAGAGAACCCGGGACAGGGCTAACTATGGCTACACCTTC.

Only a few counts were recorded for this clone. A read error may account for a junction end that differs from germline. J is TRBJ2-1 and V is TRBV6-4, with 9 positions matching TRBD1. Germline lookup yields CDR1 MRHNA and CDR2 SNTAGT. This CDR3 has 18 residues. Here the CDR3 DNA reads TGTGCCAGCAGTGACAATGCCGAAGGGACAGGGTCTACATTGGGATTGGTCTTC. It encodes CASSDNAEGTGSTLGLVF.

The rearrangement joins TRBV28 to TRBJ1-5; D perhaps matches TRBD1 (6 bases). From germline, CDR1 is MDHEN and CDR2 SYDVKM. V shed 5 bases and J shed 2 bases, with 10 bases lying between them. This CDR3 is 14 amino acids long. The DNA for the CDR3 is TGTGCCAGCAGTCGGGGGGGCGGCAATCAGCCCCAGCATTTT. It specifies CASSRGGGNQPQHF. The entire variable domain, with the rest obtained from reference TRBV28 and TRBJ1-5, is as follows: DVKVTQSSRYLVKRTGEKVFLECVQDMDHENMFWYRQDPGLGLRLIYFSYDVKMKEKGDIPEGYSVSREKKERFSLILESASTNQTSMYLCASSRGGGNQPQHFGDGTRLSIL.

DNA of the CDR3: TGCGCCAGCAGCCAAGATTTCCAGAACGAGCAGTACTTC. Protein product: CASSQDFQNEQYF. J is TRBJ2-7 and V is TRBV4-3; D unresolved. The CDR3 contains 13 residues. V was clipped by 0 bases and J by 5 bases, with 8 bases between them. CDR1 is LGHNA, CDR2 YSLEER, per germline.

The genes are TRBV11-2 and TRBJ2-3; TRBD1 matches 8 bases. This CDR3 spans 15 amino acids. Germline V gene data show CDR1 as SGHAT and CDR2 as FQNNGV. J was trimmed by 4 bases and V by 0 bases; bases with no gene match: 3. CDR3 region: CASSLDQGAADTQYF. The CDR3, as DNA: TGTGCCAGCAGCTTAGATCAGGGGGCAGCAGATACGCAGTATTTT.

The V and J genes are TRBV29-1 and TRBJ1-2; 7 bases match TRBD1. Losses at the gene ends were 6 bases for V and 0 bases for J; bases not matched to a gene: 7. Germline lookup yields CDR1 SQVTM and CDR2 ANQGSEA. The CDR3 length is 14 residues. CDR3 residues: CSVTRDRANYGYTF. CDR3 coding DNA: TGCAGCGTGACGAGAGACAGGGCTAACTATGGCTACACCTTC.

This clone was observed once. The chain couples TRBV7-3 to TRBJ2-1, with TRBD2 identical over 8 bases. The CDR3 totals 14 residues. CDR1 and CDR2 (germline): SGHTA, FQGTGA. J was trimmed by 6 bases and V by 5 bases; bases with no gene match: 6. Here the CDR3 reads CASSQTGTSNEQFF. The CDR3 DNA sequence: TGTGCCAGCAGCCAGACCGGGACTAGCAATGAGCAGTTCTTC.